Following are 2 T cell receptor beta chains from one sample sequenced in a study of CD8+CD57+ T cells in acquired aplastic anemia. TCR beta VDJ and CDR3 were profiled, and genomic DNA was the template. TCRdb itself ran the reads through MiXCR, one entry per CDR3 protein. The sample includes 400,000 to 600,000 distinct CDR3 sequences, under 40% of them seen just once. All sequencing subjects had displayed CD8+CD57+ cell expansion on flow cytometry. Material: sorted CD4+, CD8+, or CD8+CD57+ T cells (not recorded which) from PBMCs. The origin of the receptors is a human donor with aplastic anemia.

The chain joins TRBV20-1 to TRBJ2-1; no clear D. Per the germline V gene, CDR1 is DFQATT and CDR2 is SNEGSKA (reference sequence). Trimming left V 6 bases short and J 0 bases short, with 3 bases between. CDR3 size: 11 residues. The CDR3 spells CSASSYNEQFF. Written as DNA, the CDR3 is TGCAGTGCGAGCTCCTACAATGAGCAGTTCTTC.

This chain joins TRBV10-3 and TRBJ2-5; D tentatively fits TRBD1 or TRBD2 (6 bases each). The V end lost 6 bases, the J end lost 8 bases, and 22 bases lay between the germline ends. The CDR3 runs to 15 residues. CDR1 and CDR2 (germline): ENHRY, SYGVKD. The CDR3: CAISSEGGTRETQYF. CDR3 coding DNA: TGTGCCATCAGCTCTGAGGGGGGCACAAGAGAAACCCAGTACTTC.